This T cell receptor beta chain was identified in a study of cytomegalovirus exposure and HLA in healthy donors. This clone was seen a few times. Its antigen remains unidentified. General study points: Reported results showed that the classifier diagnosed cytomegalovirus status with high specificity and sensitivity.

It was with 60 Vbeta and 13 Jbeta primers that the PCR ran. Generated by immunoSEQ multiplex PCR, the TCRdb table keeps only in-frame clones and is missing some. The sample includes around 120,000 clones, about 80% seen only once; the top ten take approximately 8.8%. Looked up from germline, CDR1 is SGHTA and CDR2 is FQGNSA. V was shortened by 4 bases and J by 4 bases, with 8 bases between the two germline ends. The length of the CDR3 is 12 residues. This sequence originates from a female donor in good health and CMV-seropositive. The chain couples TRBV7-2 to TRBJ2-7; no firm D call. What was sequenced was PBMCs. The CDR3 region has the DNA TGTGCCAGCAGCTCTCTCGGTTACGAGCAGTACTTC. Translated: CASSSLGYEQYF.